What follows are 27 T cell receptor beta chains derived from one specimen sequenced in a study of control samples from healthy donors and cancer patients. TCRdb's copy holds only in-frame clones and misses some; the assay was immunoSEQ multiplex PCR. The sample carries 70,000 to 85,000 clones, roughly 82% recorded once. Sequenced sample: PBMCs. These receptors were collected from a man in his sixties with head and neck cancer.

CDR3 amino acids: CASSLGGVGTEAFF. Written as DNA, the CDR3 is TGCGCCAGCAGCCTGGGAGGGGTGGGCACTGAAGCTTTCTTT. V gene TRBV5-1 combines with J gene TRBJ1-1; possibly TRBD1 for D (5 bases). The ends were cut back, 4 bases at V and 4 bases at J, with 14 bases in the middle. Germline V CDR1 and CDR2: SGHRS, YFSETQ. This CDR3 has 14 amino acids.

The chain has TRBV6-5 and TRBJ1-1; D is ambiguous. The CDR3 totals 15 residues. Germline loops: CDR1 MNHEY, CDR2 SVGAGI. Trimming cost V 2 bases and J 1 base, with 11 bases left between them. The CDR3 is CASSYPRWGNTEAFF. The CDR3 DNA reads TGTGCCAGCAGTTACCCGAGGTGGGGGAACACTGAAGCTTTCTTT.

The V gene is TRBV5-1, the J gene TRBJ1-5, with D uncertain. Germline-derived CDR1 and CDR2 are SGHRS and YFSETQ. The ends were cut back, 0 bases at V and 2 bases at J, with 3 bases in the middle. The length of the CDR3 is 13 residues. This chain's CDR3 is CASSLDGNQPQHF. The CDR3 bases are TGCGCCAGCAGCTTGGACGGCAATCAGCCCCAGCATTTT.

CDR3 sequence reads: CSVAGRSSGNTIYF. The CDR3 DNA follows: TGCAGCGTTGCCGGTAGGAGCTCTGGAAACACCATATATTTT. The chain carries TRBV29-1 and TRBJ1-3; D gene ambiguous. Germline CDR1 and CDR2: SQVTM and ANQGSEA. Trimming took off 4 bases at V and 0 bases at J, with 10 bases between the two ends. This CDR3 region has 14 residues.

V usage is TRBV27 and J usage is TRBJ2-5; TRBD1 aligns across 7 bases. Germline V lookup: CDR1 MNHEY, CDR2 SMNVEV (reference sequence). The CDR3 length is 16 residues. Trimming took 5 bases from V and 4 from J; bases not matched to a gene: 13. The CDR3 DNA reads as TGTGCCAGCAGTCAAAGGACAGGTCTTGGGCTAGAGACCCAGTACTTC. It translates to CASSQRTGLGLETQYF.

This clone occurred once. This chain links TRBV9 with TRBJ2-3; 8 bases fit TRBD2. The V gene end was trimmed by 0 bases and the J gene end by 5 bases; junction bases not matched to a gene: 5. This CDR3 is 15 amino acids long. CDR1 and CDR2 from the germline V gene are SGDLS and YYNGEE. As DNA, the CDR3 is TGTGCCAGCAGCGTAGACGGGAGGGCCATAGATACGCAGTATTTT. Amino acid sequence: CASSVDGRAIDTQYF. Full variable domain (missing parts from reference TRBV9 and TRBJ2-3): DSGVTQTPKHLITATGQRVTLRCSPRSGDLSVYWYQQSLDQGLQFLIQYYNGEERAKGNILERFSAQQFPDLHSELNLSSLELGDSALYFCASSVDGRAIDTQYFGPGTRLTVL.

V is TRBV5-1 and J is TRBJ2-5; no clear D. CDR3 length equals 15 residues. Trimming stripped 4 bases from V and 1 base from J, with 14 bases between. Per the germline V gene, CDR1 is SGHRS and CDR2 is YFSETQ. The CDR3 is CASSPEGPFQETQYF. The CDR3 coding sequence is TGCGCCAGCAGCCCGGAAGGCCCTTTCCAAGAGACCCAGTACTTC.

This chain uses TRBV30 with TRBJ1-3, with unresolved D. CDR1 and CDR2 from the germline V gene are GTSNPN and SVGIG (reference sequence). With 4 bases removed from V and 3 bases from J, the gap between germline ends came to 10 bases. The CDR3 extends over 13 amino acids. In DNA form, the CDR3 reads TGTGCCTGGAACACCGACGGTGGAAACACCATATATTTT. Encoded protein: CAWNTDGGNTIYF.

This chain connects TRBV6-4 to TRBJ2-6, with D unclear. V lost 7 bases to trimming and J lost 3 bases, with 7 bases between them. CDR3 size: 13 residues. Germline CDR1 MRHNA, CDR2 SNTAGT. CDR3 region: CASKAFGANVLTF. CDR3 in DNA: TGTGCCAGCAAGGCGTTTGGGGCCAACGTCCTGACTTTC.

Written as DNA, the CDR3 is TGTGCCAGCAGCTTAATGGGGCTCCCTCCCCACGAGCAGTACTTC. Translated, it gives CASSLMGLPPHEQYF. The chain employs TRBV7-2 and TRBJ2-7, with D maybe TRBD1 (5 bases). Per the germline V gene, CDR1 is SGHTA and CDR2 is FQGNSA. With 2 bases removed from V and 5 bases from J, the gap between germline ends came to 16 bases. The CDR3 contains 15 residues.

This clone occurred a few times. This chain links TRBV30 with TRBJ2-1, with a possible D match to TRBD2 (6 bases). The CDR3 is 14 amino acids. The germline gives CDR1 GTSNPN, CDR2 SVGIG (reference sequence). Trimming shortened V by 5 bases and J by 5 bases, and 16 bases separated the two germline ends. The CDR3 DNA sequence: TGTGCCTGGGCCCTGACGGGAGTAGACAATGAGCAGTTCTTC. This codes for CAWALTGVDNEQFF.

This clone has a single count. V gene TRBV30 combines with J gene TRBJ1-2, with D unclear. Germline CDR1 reads GTSNPN; CDR2 reads SVGIG (reference sequence). The V gene lost 7 bases and the J gene lost 4 bases, with 13 bases spanning the gap. This CDR3 spans 12 amino acids. CDR3 protein: CASLRGTYGYTF. DNA of the CDR3: TGTGCCTCCCTCCGGGGAACCTATGGCTACACCTTC.

V gene TRBV6-5 combines with J gene TRBJ2-7; D is unclear. Germline V gives CDR1 MNHEY, CDR2 SVGAGI. Trimming pared 0 bases from V and 7 bases from J, leaving 19 bases between. CDR3 length: 16 residues. As DNA, the CDR3 is TGTGCCAGCAGTTACTCGATGACCCCCACAACGAGGGAGCAGTACTTC. It codes for CASSYSMTPTTREQYF.

The chain uses TRBV19 and TRBJ2-1; D is uncertain. V lost 5 bases and J 0 bases, leaving 14 bases between the germline ends. Germline CDR1 reads LNHDA; CDR2 reads SQIVND (reference sequence). This CDR3 is 16 amino acids long. The CDR3 nucleotides read TGTGCCAGTAGTTCCCTTACTTGGCTCTCCTACAATGAGCAGTTCTTC. Translating it yields CASSSLTWLSYNEQFF.

The count of this clone is one. The V and J genes are TRBV6-6 and TRBJ2-3; possible D gene TRBD1, 6 bases. Trimming took off 7 bases at V and 3 bases at J, with 17 bases between the two ends. CDR1 MNHNY and CDR2 SVGAGI come from the germline V gene (reference sequence). The CDR3 spans 15 residues. CDR3 sequence reads: CASNAPGQRTDTQYF. In nucleotides, the CDR3 is TGTGCCAGCAATGCCCCCGGACAGAGGACAGATACGCAGTATTTT.

This chain joins TRBV5-1 and TRBJ2-5; D is perhaps TRBD1 (5 bases). Trimming took off 0 bases at V and 7 bases at J, with 13 bases between the two ends. CDR1 and CDR2 (germline): SGHRS, YFSETQ. The CDR3 length is 14 residues. The CDR3 sequence: CASSLAALQGTQYF. In DNA form, the CDR3 reads TGCGCCAGCAGCTTGGCCGCGTTGCAGGGGACCCAGTACTTC.

The CDR3 sequence: CASSLRNSFEQYF. The CDR3 DNA reads TGTGCCAGCAGCTTAAGAAACAGCTTCGAGCAGTACTTC. This chain links TRBV11-1 with TRBJ2-7; D is uncertain. The CDR3 contains 13 residues. Trimming took 2 bases from V and 6 from J, leaving 11 bases between them. CDR1 is SGHAT, CDR2 FQDESV, per germline (reference sequence). Looking up the rest from reference TRBV11-1 and TRBJ2-7 gives the full variable domain: EAEVAQSPRYKITEKSQAVAFWCDPISGHATLYWYRQILGQGPELLVQFQDESVVDDSQLPKDRFSAERLKGVDSTLKIQPAELGDSAMYLCASSLRNSFEQYFGPGTRLTVT.

The chain recombines TRBV18 with TRBJ2-5; weak D call: TRBD2 (6 bases). Between the trimmed V and J ends, which lost 6 bases and 5 bases, there was a span of 13 bases. The CDR3 spans 13 residues. Germline V gene data show CDR1 as KGHSH and CDR2 as LQKENI. CDR3 coding DNA: TGTGCCAGCTCCAGGAGGGGTGGCGAGACCCAGTACTTC. This translates into CASSRRGGETQYF.

This clone was detected only once. The chain recombines TRBV28 with TRBJ1-4; D unresolved. Germline V CDR1 and CDR2: MDHEN, SYDVKM. CDR3 length equals 15 residues. V lost 6 bases and J 0 bases, leaving 11 bases between the germline ends. The CDR3 DNA is TGTGCCAGCAGCCAAGCCATTGCAACTAATGAAAAACTGTTTTTT. This gives the protein CASSQAIATNEKLFF.

The DNA of the CDR3 is TGTGCCTGGAGTACCCGGGACAGGTACTATGGCTACACCTTC. It is translated as CAWSTRDRYYGYTF. The chain recombines TRBV30 with TRBJ1-2; TRBD1 agrees at 8 bases. CDR3 length: 14 amino acids. Unmatched junction bases numbered 5, after V lost 2 bases and J lost 3 bases. In germline, CDR1 is GTSNPN, CDR2 SVGIG (reference sequence).

The chain carries TRBV7-9 and TRBJ2-7; D assignment may be TRBD1 or TRBD2 (5 bases each). The CDR3 runs 17 residues. The germline V and J ends were trimmed by 2 bases and 5 bases, with 22 bases remaining between them. Germline lookup yields CDR1 SEHNR and CDR2 FQNEAQ (reference sequence). CDR3 coding DNA: TGTGCCAGCAGCTTACCTCGGGTCGGGGCAGGGTCCCACGAGCAGTACTTC. This codes for CASSLPRVGAGSHEQYF. Looking up the rest from reference TRBV7-9 and TRBJ2-7 gives the full variable domain: DTGVSQNPRHKITKRGQNVTFRCDPISEHNRLYWYRQTLGQGPEFLTYFQNEAQLEKSRLLSDRFSAERPKGSFSTLEIQRTEQGDSAMYLCASSLPRVGAGSHEQYFGPGTRLTVT.

The chain has TRBV4-1 and TRBJ2-1; D unclear. The germline V gene has CDR1 MGHRA and CDR2 YSYEKL. The CDR3 sequence is 15 residues long. V lost 1 base, J lost 7 bases, and 14 bases lay in between. In nucleotides, the CDR3 is TGCGCCAGCAGCCAAGGGTCCCAGGTCAGGAATGAGCAGTTCTTC. Protein product: CASSQGSQVRNEQFF.

The chain recombines TRBV3-1 (or the pseudogene TRBV3-2) with TRBJ2-5; D gene uncertain. The CDR3 has 15 residues. Trimming removed 1 base at V and 1 base at J, with 10 bases between. Germline CDR1 and CDR2: LGHDT and YNNKEL (reference sequence). Here the CDR3 DNA reads TGTGCCAGCAGCCAAGCGGAACCGTCCCAAGAGACCCAGTACTTC. Protein sequence: CASSQAEPSQETQYF.

The V and J genes are TRBV3-1 (or the pseudogene TRBV3-2) and TRBJ1-1; D is perhaps TRBD1 (6 bases). Looked up from germline, CDR1 is LGHDT and CDR2 is YNNKEL (reference sequence). This CDR3 has 14 residues. The V gene lost 3 bases and the J gene lost 4 bases, with 12 bases spanning the gap. The CDR3 loop reads CASSQMDSGTEAFF. For the CDR3, the DNA is TGTGCCAGCAGCCAGATGGACAGCGGCACTGAAGCTTTCTTT.

This clone was detected a few times. The chain is built from TRBV5-1 and TRBJ2-7, with TRBD1 identical over 12 bases. Germline CDR1 is SGHRS and CDR2 is YFSETQ. V lost 7 bases and J lost 7; bases outside the gene matches: 9. CDR3 size: 14 residues. In DNA form, the CDR3 reads TGCGCCAGCGGGCCGGGACAGGGGGCGTTTGAGCAGTACTTC. Protein sequence: CASGPGQGAFEQYF.

This chain joins TRBV7-2 and TRBJ1-1, with D perhaps matching TRBD1 (5 bases). The CDR3 has 13 residues. With 2 bases removed from V and 8 bases from J, the gap between germline ends came to 12 bases. Per the germline V gene, CDR1 is SGHTA and CDR2 is FQGNSA. The CDR3 coding sequence is TGTGCCAGCAGCTTAAGGGACGGCAGAGAAGCTTTCTTT. This codes for CASSLRDGREAFF.

The rearrangement joins TRBV21-1 to TRBJ2-1; TRBD2 was called by the table and not checked on the DNA. TRBV21-1 is tagged as a pseudogene. CDR3 length equals 13 residues. The CDR3 DNA sequence: TGTGCCAGCAGCGGGCCTCAGGAGGTTGAGCAGTTCTTC. It yields the protein CASSGPQEVEQFF.